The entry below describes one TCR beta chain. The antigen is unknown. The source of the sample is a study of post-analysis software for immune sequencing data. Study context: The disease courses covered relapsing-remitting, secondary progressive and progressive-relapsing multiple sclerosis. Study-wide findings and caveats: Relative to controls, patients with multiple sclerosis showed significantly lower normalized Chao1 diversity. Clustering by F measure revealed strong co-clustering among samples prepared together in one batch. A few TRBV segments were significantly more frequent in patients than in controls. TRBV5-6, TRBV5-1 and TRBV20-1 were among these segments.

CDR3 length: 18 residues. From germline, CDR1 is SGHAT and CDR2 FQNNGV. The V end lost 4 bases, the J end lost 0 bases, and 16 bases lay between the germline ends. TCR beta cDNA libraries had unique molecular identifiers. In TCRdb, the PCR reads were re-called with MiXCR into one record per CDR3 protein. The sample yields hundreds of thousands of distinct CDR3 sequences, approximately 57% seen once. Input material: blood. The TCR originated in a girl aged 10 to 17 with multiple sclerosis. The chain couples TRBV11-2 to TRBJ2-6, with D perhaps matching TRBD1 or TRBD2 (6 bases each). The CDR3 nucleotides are TGTGCCAGCAGCTCCCCCGGGGGCAGTTACTCTGGGGCCAACGTCCTGACTTTC. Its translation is CASSSPGGSYSGANVLTF.